This T cell receptor (beta chain) was identified in a study of cytomegalovirus exposure and HLA in healthy donors. Study-level background: About 85 million unique TCRs from HLA-typed donors were held in an early release of data.

As to this clone: Its target is unknown.

Study-wide findings and caveats: Reportedly, TCR beta sequences accurately predicted HLA-A and HLA-B alleles in most subjects. A later analysis found that most CMV-associated TCR beta chains appeared HLA-restricted.

With 2 bases removed from V and 8 bases from J, the gap between germline ends came to 18 bases. There are 16 residues in the CDR3. Germline CDR1 reads MNHNY; CDR2 reads SVGAGI (reference sequence). Researchers ran the PCR with 60 Vbeta and 13 Jbeta primers. Assay used: immunoSEQ multiplex PCR; TCRdb lists only in-frame clones, some missing. The table lists about 190,000 clones, about three quarters of them singletons. The chain uses TRBV6-6 and TRBJ1-4; a weak D match, TRBD1 (6 bases). The sequenced sample consisted of PBMCs. This TCR was sampled from a woman aged 40 to 49 in good health and CMV-seronegative. CDR3 DNA sequence: TGTGCCAGCAGTTACGGAGGACAGATCATAAGCGAAAAACTGTTTTTT. The encoded protein is CASSYGGQIISEKLFF.